This T cell receptor beta chain was identified in a study of response to subunit inactivated influenza vaccine. Whole-study findings and limits: Authors suggested that a seasonal influenza vaccination recruits few new T cells each time.

Trimming removed 1 base from V and 1 base from J, with 10 bases in between. Germline CDR1 is MNHNS and CDR2 is SASEGT. The CDR3 runs to 15 residues. TCRdb ran MiXCR on the RT-PCR reads and lists one entry per CDR3 protein. The sample has 530,000 or so distinct CDR3 sequences; roughly 12% are singletons. With respect to this clonotype: As yet, its antigen is unknown.

This material consisted of PBMCs from blood, taken on the day of vaccination. This TCR was sampled from a man in his forties or fifties who received an inactivated influenza vaccine. J is TRBJ1-1 and V is TRBV6-1; possible D gene TRBD1, 5 bases. The chain's CDR3 is CASSEDGGWNTEAFF. CDR3 in DNA: TGTGCCAGCAGTGAAGACGGGGGATGGAACACTGAAGCTTTCTTT.